This TCR beta chain comes out of a study of cytomegalovirus exposure and HLA in healthy donors. Of note for this clone: The antigen remains unidentified.

The V gene end was trimmed by 2 bases and the J gene end by 0 bases; junction bases not matched to a gene: 4. The germline V gene has CDR1 MGHRA and CDR2 YSYEKL. The CDR3 contains 15 residues. General observations from the study: With DRB1 most and HLA-C fewest, TCR association rates differed between HLA loci in a later analysis. Rare TCR sequences predominated, though certain public TCRs were found in many donors.

Every donor was a healthy person donating bone marrow. In the PCR, 60 Vbeta and 13 Jbeta primers were used. Data came from immunoSEQ multiplex PCR; TCRdb stores just in-frame clones and leaves some out. The sample shows hundreds of thousands of clones, about 89% of them seen only once. The clonotype comes from a woman younger than 35 in good health and CMV-seronegative. The sequenced sample was PBMCs. The V call is TRBV4-1, the J call TRBJ2-7; 7 nucleotides match TRBD1. CDR3 amino acids: CASSQIRGNSYEQYF. The CDR3 DNA sequence: TGCGCCAGCAGCCAAATCAGGGGGAACTCCTACGAGCAGTACTTC.